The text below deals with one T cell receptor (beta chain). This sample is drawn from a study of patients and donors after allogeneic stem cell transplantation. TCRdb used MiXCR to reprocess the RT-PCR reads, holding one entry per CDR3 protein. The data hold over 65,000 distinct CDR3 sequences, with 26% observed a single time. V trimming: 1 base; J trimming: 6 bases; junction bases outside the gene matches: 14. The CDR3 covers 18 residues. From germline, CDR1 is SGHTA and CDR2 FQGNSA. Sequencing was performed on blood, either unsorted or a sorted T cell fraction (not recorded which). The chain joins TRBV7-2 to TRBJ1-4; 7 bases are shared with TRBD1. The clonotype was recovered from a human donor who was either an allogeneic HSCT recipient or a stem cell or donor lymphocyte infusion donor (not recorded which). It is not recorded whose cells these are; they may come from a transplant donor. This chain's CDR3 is CASSLGPLRTGRDEKLFF. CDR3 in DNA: TGTGCCAGCAGCTTAGGCCCGCTCCGGACAGGACGGGATGAAAAACTGTTTTTT.